This TCR beta chain was captured by sequencing in a study of T cells after yellow fever vaccination. V gave up 3 bases and J gave up 10 bases, with 19 bases separating them. The CDR3 consists of 16 residues. This clonotype was observed a handful of times. Its specificity is not known. A 5'RACE template-switching step, the method used to make TCR cDNA, added a universal primer site and UMIs. Each CDR3 protein gets one entry after TCRdb re-called the 5' RACE reads with MiXCR. The sample holds about 340,000 distinct CDR3 sequences, around 13% seen once. General study points: Abundant bulk-population clonotypes could contaminate the FACS-sorted repertoires. The study found a weaker secondary response that peaked faster, day 5 versus 15.

The specimen comprised CD4+ T cells sorted from PBMCs, sampled 15 days after the yellow fever booster vaccination. The genes are TRBV12-3 or TRBV12-4 and TRBJ1-6; the D gene is possibly TRBD1 (5 bases). This clonotype was sampled from a man younger than 35 who received the YFV17D yellow fever vaccine. The CDR3 reads CASSLGPWAFNSPLHF. The DNA of the CDR3 is TGTGCCAGCAGTTTGGGACCATGGGCCTTCAACTCACCCCTCCACTTT.